This T cell receptor (beta chain) originates from a study of CD8 T cells in Susac syndrome. There are 11 residues in the CDR3. V gave up 3 bases and J gave up 0 bases, with 0 bases separating them. The germline V gene encodes CDR1 SQVTM and CDR2 ANQGSEA. When the RNA was reverse transcribed, random hexamers were used with an input of about 0.5 to 1 ug. An immunoSEQ multiplex PCR generated amplified TCR beta CDR3 products spanning 54 Vbeta and 13 Jbeta. TCRdb redid the calling of the immunoSEQ multiplex PCR reads with MiXCR, one entry per CDR3 protein. In the table there are about 150,000 distinct CDR3 sequences, 95% of which are singletons. The multiple sclerosis control cohort comprised treatment-naive individuals presenting with stable or active relapsing-remitting disease. Purification of the CD8+ and CD4+ T cells relied on negative isolation, and TEMRA cells underwent FACS enrichment. This clonotype was seen only a few times.

The material sequenced was CD8+ T cells from PBMCs. The sequence was obtained from a human donor with multiple sclerosis. The chain couples TRBV29-1 to TRBJ1-3, with D uncertain. The CDR3 DNA sequence: TGCAGCGTTGACTCTGGAAACACCATATATTTT. It specifies CSVDSGNTIYF.